The TCR beta chain under discussion was sequenced for a study of blood T cell repertoires in COVID-19 (dated by TCRdb to 2020 to 2021). In the study overall: Samples covering the acute and convalescent phases of COVID-19 were provided by collaborators in the United States, Italy and Spain. A freely available public database, intended as a resource for researchers studying the immune response to SARS-CoV-2, is where the repertoires were released. Subjects who had been exposed to COVID-19, were actively infected with it, or had recovered from it provided the deeply sampled blood TCRbeta repertoires that made up the dataset. HLA class I and class II types, where available, came from metadata supplied by the sample provider rather than from assay-based typing. The prospective study material was composed of cDNA or gDNA derived from T cells, B-cell-depleted T cells, or PBMCs. Sample metadata almost always included a de-identified subject ID, COVID-19 status, age in years and sex. The samples were drawn from the first 160 participants of the ongoing ImmuneRACE study and from 950 to 1,500 subjects provided by 6 global collaborators.

TCRbeta CDR3 regions were amplified from genomic DNA using the immunoSEQ Assay, a bias-controlled multiplex PCR. As for how the authors treated the data: Within the assay, amplification of reference gene primers was used to estimate how many nucleated cells each sample contained. Sequence reads were collapsed and filtered to measure the absolute abundance of every unique TCRbeta CDR3 rearrangement. For each sample, productive Simpson clonality was calculated by taking the square root of Simpson's diversity index across productive rearrangements. Entries here come from immuneACCESS through TCRdb and include only in-frame sequences with V and J called. Some clones fail to appear in such tables; in the studies checked, an unresolved V gene covers under half of the shortfall, and the cause of the remainder is unknown. V and J calls and clone size are those listed in that table; D and trimming were worked out from the DNA. The sample includes 200,000 to 250,000 clones, with approximately 80% observed a single time. Of the sample, 8.5% to 10% falls within the top ten clones.

Enrolling through a virtual design, the prospective study's participants ranged in age from roughly 18 to 100 years and lived across roughly 23 United States geographic areas. In the prospective study, participants were assigned to cohorts based on the clinical history participants reported in a screening survey and a study questionnaire. Mobile phlebotomists in the prospective study collected whole blood, serum and a nasopharyngeal or oropharyngeal swab from every participant. Additional blood draws and questionnaires over an approximately two-month period could optionally be provided by prospective study participants. Prospective study blood samples were shipped either frozen or at room temperature before DNA extraction. Summary of the overall study and its limitations: The amount of clinical and demographic metadata varied by source and participant and was provided uncurated.

A remark on this clone: Its recognized antigen is unknown. No much larger clonotype is one base removed from it; base qualities were not supplied.

The cysteine opens and the phenylalanine closes a CDR3 of 13 amino acids. Only the CDR3 portion is preserved as DNA: 39 bases, with reading frame beginning at the first base. V lost 3 bases and J lost 4 bases; the stretch between them is 8 bases long. The sequence came from a woman aged 45 to 65 with acute COVID-19. The sequence joins TRBV12-3 or TRBV12-4 to TRBJ2-3, and the D gene may be TRBD2, 6 bases matching. The sequenced sample was PBMCs or T cells enriched from blood (not recorded which). CDR3 protein: CASSFWGADTQYF. The DNA sequence is given as TGTGCCAGCAGTTTTTGGGGGGCAGATACGCAGTATTTT.